What follows are 8 T cell receptor beta chains derived from one specimen sequenced in a study of low-dose radiotherapy and immunotherapy resistance in tumors. Gene-specific TRAV and TRBV primers were used for first-strand cDNA, covering alpha and beta chains. It was with a constant-region primer and a V-primer adapter that TCRs were amplified over approximately 20 PCR cycles. TCRdb re-analysed the reads in MiXCR, keeping a single row per CDR3 protein. The table lists 60,000 or so distinct CDR3 sequences, about 23% of them singletons. Indicated time point: after trial treatment. Treatment: LDRT plus nivolumab, ipilimumab, low-dose cyclophosphamide and aspirin (RACIN trial). This specimen was PBMCs, taken after low-dose radiotherapy plus immunotherapy. The receptors shown here come from a male donor with prostate cancer.

The table lists this clonotype with a count of one. V usage is TRBV28 and J usage is TRBJ2-7, with 14 bases identical to TRBD2. From germline, CDR1 is MDHEN and CDR2 SYDVKM. This CDR3 contains 21 residues. V was pared by 5 bases and J by 2 bases, with 20 bases of the junction left unmatched. The CDR3 DNA sequence: TGTGCCAGCAGTGGAGCGGGGGCCAGCCAAGAGACTAGCGGGGGGGCCTACGAGCAGTACTTC. It yields the protein CASSGAGASQETSGGAYEQYF.

The table lists this clonotype with many counts. The CDR3 DNA follows: TGTGCCTGGAGTAGGGTTGGTCAGCCCCAGCATTTT. The encoded protein is CAWSRVGQPQHF. The chain employs TRBV30 and TRBJ1-5; D not resolved. The CDR3 covers 12 residues. V was cut by 2 bases and J by 6 bases, with 8 bases left in between. Germline V lookup: CDR1 GTSNPN, CDR2 SVGIG (reference sequence).

Notes on this clonotype: A far more abundant clone sits one base away, making this likely a read error. This chain connects TRBV9 to TRBJ2-7; possibly TRBD2 for D (5 bases). With the DNA end fitting TRBJ2-5 better, the J assignment may be wrong. The CDR3 consists of 16 residues. In germline, CDR1 is SGDLS, CDR2 YYNGEE. CDR3 region: CATSVHPTGNQETQYF. The DNA of the CDR3 is TGTGCCACCAGCGTACACCCCACGGGGAACCAAGAGACCCAGTACTTC.

This clonotype came up many times. The V and J genes are TRBV20-1 and TRBJ1-4, with 8 bases fitting TRBD1. CDR1 DFQATT and CDR2 SNEGSKA come from the germline V gene (reference sequence). The V gene end was trimmed by 4 bases and the J gene end by 6 bases; junction bases not matched to a gene: 1. The CDR3 spans 12 residues. The CDR3 loop reads CSATGGDEKLFF. In nucleotides, the CDR3 is TGCAGTGCTACAGGGGGCGATGAAAAACTGTTTTTT.

Note on this clonotype: With a far larger clone one base away, a read error is the likely cause. The genes are TRBV5-1 and TRBJ2-1; 9 bases are shared with TRBD1. The V gene end was trimmed by 4 bases and the J gene end by 10 bases; junction bases not matched to a gene: 9. CDR3 length equals 14 residues. In germline, CDR1 is SGHRS, CDR2 YFSETQ. The CDR3 reads CASSPPGQGHEQFF. The CDR3 DNA sequence: TGCGCCAGCAGCCCTCCGGGACAGGGACACGAGCAGTTCTTC.

This clonotype was seen repeatedly, ten times or more. The V call is TRBV11-2, the J call TRBJ2-7; 10 nucleotides agree with TRBD2. V lost 5 bases to trimming and J lost 9 bases; unmatched junction nucleotides: 13. Germline V CDR1 and CDR2: SGHAT, FQNNGV. The CDR3 runs 15 residues. The CDR3 region is CASSHPQASGSWQYF. The DNA for the CDR3 is TGTGCCAGCAGCCATCCTCAGGCTAGCGGGAGTTGGCAGTACTTC.

This clonotype showed up many times. The CDR3 region is CATSDQRGAEAFF. In nucleotides, the CDR3 is TGTGCCACCAGTGACCAACGGGGAGCCGAAGCTTTCTTT. The chain couples TRBV24-1 to TRBJ1-1; D gene unclear. The germline CDR1 and CDR2 sequences are KGHDR and SFDVKD. V gave up 4 bases and J gave up 8 bases, with 13 bases separating them. The CDR3 sequence is 13 residues long.

This chain joins TRBV12-3 or TRBV12-4 and TRBJ2-5, with D maybe TRBD1 (6 bases). The CDR3 is 14 residues long. Trimming removed 3 bases at V and 4 bases at J, with 12 bases between. The CDR3: CASSFRDTGETQYF. CDR3 coding DNA: TGTGCCAGCAGTTTCCGGGACACCGGAGAGACCCAGTACTTC.